This note documents a single T cell receptor beta chain sequence. Sequencing was performed with immunoSEQ multiplex PCR; in TCRdb, only in-frame clones are kept and a portion is missing. The sample consists of around 2.1 million clones, around 95% of them appearing once. The source of the sample is a study of shared clonotypes between healthy human individuals. Germline V gene data show CDR1 as KGHSH and CDR2 as LQKENI. The J segment lost 9 bases and the V segment lost 1 base, leaving 12 bases of the junction unmatched. The CDR3 runs to 16 residues. Input material: naive CD4+ T cells sorted from blood. Documented subset: CD45RA+ positively selected. The sequence was obtained from a young man in good health. This rearrangement joins TRBV18 to TRBJ1-5, with 7 bases lining up with TRBD1. The CDR3 DNA sequence: TGTGCCAGCTCACCACAGGGGGCAGGATTAGATCTGCCCCAGCATTTT. Translating gives CASSPQGAGLDLPQHF. Based on the CDR3 plus reference TRBV18 and TRBJ1-5, the full variable domain is NAGVMQNPRHLVRRRGQEARLRCSPMKGHSHVYWYRQLPEEGLKFMVYLQKENIIDESGMPKERFSAEFPKEGPSILRIQQVVRGDSAAYFCASSPQGAGLDLPQHFGDGTRLSIL.